This passage covers 25 T cell receptor beta chains from one sample sequenced in a study of cytomegalovirus exposure and HLA in healthy donors. Primers for the PCR totalled 60 Vbeta and 13 Jbeta. Method: immunoSEQ multiplex PCR; TCRdb's copy keeps in-frame clones and lacks some. This sample carries some 130,000 clones, around 80% of them seen once, and the ten largest clones take 6.5%. Source material: PBMCs. The receptors were gathered from a man aged 40-49 years in good health and CMV-seropositive.

This rearrangement joins TRBV7-2 to TRBJ2-1; D is possibly TRBD2 (5 bases). With 5 bases removed from V and 0 bases from J, the gap between germline ends came to 17 bases. This CDR3 is built from 17 residues. Germline CDR1 is SGHTA and CDR2 is FQGNSA. The CDR3 coding sequence is TGTGCCAGCAGCGTACAATTCGGGGTCGGCTCCTACAATGAGCAGTTCTTC. Its protein is CASSVQFGVGSYNEQFF.

The chain recombines TRBV10-2 with TRBJ2-5, with D perhaps TRBD2 (6 bases). The CDR3 runs to 13 residues. Trimming stripped 6 bases from V and 5 bases from J, with 13 bases between. Germline CDR1 WSHSY, CDR2 SAAADI. For the CDR3, the DNA is TGCGCCAGCAGCCCCACGGGAGTGGAGACCCAGTACTTC. It yields the protein CASSPTGVETQYF.

This clone was counted a few times. The chain joins TRBV7-2 to TRBJ2-5; D is ambiguous. Germline V gene data show CDR1 as SGHTA and CDR2 as FQGNSA. The CDR3 runs to 13 residues. V was trimmed by 1 base and J by 1 base, leaving 4 bases between them. CDR3 DNA sequence: TGTGCCAGCAGCTTAGGCAGCCAAGAGACCCAGTACTTC. The encoded protein is CASSLGSQETQYF.

The chain employs TRBV14 and TRBJ1-4; 7 nucleotides agree with TRBD1. Losses at the gene ends were 6 bases for V and 6 bases for J; bases not matched to a gene: 10. Looked up from germline, CDR1 is SGHDN and CDR2 is FVKESK. The CDR3 is 15 residues long. DNA of the CDR3: TGTGCCAGCAGGCGCGCAGGGGGGTTGGATGAAAAACTGTTTTTT. Encoded protein: CASRRAGGLDEKLFF.

The sample holds one count of this clone. V usage is TRBV7-9 and J usage is TRBJ1-1, with a possible D match to TRBD1 (5 bases). The CDR3 covers 16 residues. The V gene lost 4 bases and the J gene lost 0 bases, with 15 bases spanning the gap. Germline values: CDR1 SEHNR, CDR2 FQNEAQ (reference sequence). This chain's CDR3 is CASSSELAGMNTEAFF. Written as DNA, the CDR3 is TGTGCCAGCAGCTCCGAACTAGCAGGGATGAACACTGAAGCTTTCTTT.

The chain recombines TRBV11-1 with TRBJ1-2; 10 nucleotides align to TRBD1. J gave up 2 bases and V 5 bases, and 2 bases lay outside the gene matches. From germline, CDR1 is SGHAT and CDR2 FQDESV (reference sequence). The CDR3 totals 14 residues. As DNA, the CDR3 is TGTGCCAGCAGCCCGGGACAGGGGAACTATGGCTACACCTTC. This gives the protein CASSPGQGNYGYTF.

The V and J genes are TRBV4-1 and TRBJ2-6; D possibly corresponds to TRBD1 (5 bases). Per germline, CDR1 MGHRA and CDR2 YSYEKL. The V and J ends lost 2 bases and 2 bases respectively, with 16 bases between them. This CDR3 region has 18 residues. The CDR3 DNA reads as TGCGCCAGCAGCCAACGGGTCACAGGAATGGCTGGGGCCAACGTCCTGACTTTC. This encodes CASSQRVTGMAGANVLTF.

Concerning this clone itself: Other DNA variants within this sample encode the same CDR3. V gene TRBV30 combines with J gene TRBJ1-5, with TRBD1 matching over 7 bases. The CDR3 sequence is 13 residues long. Per germline, CDR1 GTSNPN and CDR2 SVGIG (reference sequence). V shed 4 bases and J 6 bases; nucleotides not matched to a gene: 6. CDR3 in amino acids: CAWTGQPGQPQHF. The CDR3 nucleotides are TGTGCCTGGACGGGACAGCCGGGTCAGCCCCAGCATTTT.

The gene calls are TRBV5-1 and TRBJ2-7; 8 nucleotides agree with TRBD2. The CDR3 consists of 17 residues. The V gene end was trimmed by 0 bases and the J gene end by 1 base; junction bases not matched to a gene: 9. Germline V gives CDR1 SGHRS, CDR2 YFSETQ. The CDR3 sequence is CASSLGRLAGLSYEQYF. CDR3 in DNA: TGCGCCAGCAGCTTGGGGCGTCTAGCGGGCCTATCCTACGAGCAGTACTTC. Full variable domain (remainder filled in from reference TRBV5-1 and TRBJ2-7): KAGVTQTPRYLIKTRGQQVTLSCSPISGHRSVSWYQQTPGQGLQFLFEYFSETQRNKGNFPGRFSGRQFSNSRSEMNVSTLELGDSALYLCASSLGRLAGLSYEQYFGPGTRLTVT.

This rearrangement joins TRBV19 to TRBJ1-1; no clear D gene. Germline loops: CDR1 LNHDA, CDR2 SQIVND (reference sequence). CDR3 length: 14 residues. The V end lost 5 bases, the J end lost 5 bases, and 15 bases lay between the germline ends. The DNA of the CDR3 is TGTGCCAGTAGTGCAACAGAGTCGTGGACTGAAGCTTTCTTT. As protein: CASSATESWTEAFF.

The rearrangement uses TRBV19 and TRBJ1-5; TRBD1 matches at 8 bases. Germline CDR1 reads LNHDA; CDR2 reads SQIVND (reference sequence). This CDR3 comprises 16 residues. The J segment lost 6 bases and the V segment lost 5 bases, leaving 12 bases of the junction unmatched. CDR3 region: CASSVSGQGFGQPQHF. CDR3 in DNA: TGTGCCAGTAGTGTTTCCGGACAGGGCTTCGGTCAGCCCCAGCATTTT.

There are a few counts of this clone. The rearrangement joins TRBV28 to TRBJ2-3; TRBD2 might be the D (6 bases). The CDR3 extends over 15 amino acids. Germline V gene lookup returns CDR1 MDHEN and CDR2 SYDVKM. Between the trimmed V and J ends, which lost 3 bases and 4 bases, there was a span of 14 bases. Here the CDR3 reads CASSFLGRGSDTQYF. Here the CDR3 DNA reads TGTGCCAGCAGTTTCTTAGGCCGGGGGTCAGATACGCAGTATTTT.

The chain couples TRBV18 to TRBJ2-2, with 9 nucleotides matching TRBD1. The CDR3 is 16 amino acids. Germline V CDR1 and CDR2: KGHSH, LQKENI. V lost 3 bases, J lost 5 bases, and 7 bases stayed unmatched. The CDR3 loop reads CASSPRPGTGTGELFF. The CDR3 nucleotides read TGTGCCAGCTCACCTCGTCCCGGGACAGGGACCGGGGAGCTGTTTTTT. Combining the CDR3 with reference TRBV18 and TRBJ2-2 gives the whole variable domain NAGVMQNPRHLVRRRGQEARLRCSPMKGHSHVYWYRQLPEEGLKFMVYLQKENIIDESGMPKERFSAEFPKEGPSILRIQQVVRGDSAAYFCASSPRPGTGTGELFFGEGSRLTVL.

This chain joins TRBV9 and TRBJ1-2; D gene uncertain. This CDR3 is 13 amino acids long. Germline V gene sequence: CDR1 SGDLS, CDR2 YYNGEE. V lost 0 bases, J lost 1 base, and 4 bases lay in between. This chain's CDR3 is CASSVGLNYGYTF. The CDR3 DNA follows: TGTGCCAGCAGCGTAGGGCTTAACTATGGCTACACCTTC.

This clone was recorded a few times. This sequence joins TRBV7-9 and TRBJ2-1; 8 nucleotides match TRBD2. The CDR3 runs to 16 residues. Germline V gene sequence: CDR1 SEHNR, CDR2 FQNEAQ (reference sequence). V shed 2 bases, J shed 8 bases, and the junction held 11 bases outside the gene matches. CDR3 residues: CASSLFGSGGRDEQFF. CDR3 in DNA: TGTGCCAGCAGCTTATTCGGGTCGGGAGGGCGCGATGAGCAGTTCTTC.

This clone was observed a handful of times. The chain uses TRBV6-5 and TRBJ2-1; TRBD2 is a possible D gene (6 bases). CDR1 is MNHEY, CDR2 SVGAGI, per germline. The length of the CDR3 is 15 residues. Between the trimmed V and J ends, which lost 5 bases and 2 bases, there was a span of 13 bases. CDR3 loop: CASSRSGSTYNEQFF. CDR3 bases: TGTGCCAGCAGTCGTAGCGGTTCTACCTACAATGAGCAGTTCTTC.

The chain uses TRBV5-4 and TRBJ1-1, with 8 bases fitting TRBD1. After removal of 4 bases from V and 11 bases from J, the junction contained 10 bases not matched to a gene. There are 13 residues in the CDR3. Germline V gene data show CDR1 as SGHNT and CDR2 as YYREEE (reference sequence). The DNA for the CDR3 is TGTGCCAGCAGCCGGGCCGGACAGGGCTGGGCTTTCTTT. It translates to CASSRAGQGWAFF.

The gene calls are TRBV19 and TRBJ1-1; perhaps TRBD1 as D (5 bases). This CDR3 has 11 residues. Trimming removed 3 bases at V and 10 bases at J, with 9 bases between. Germline CDR1 reads LNHDA; CDR2 reads SQIVND (reference sequence). This CDR3 reads CASSMGPGAFF. The CDR3 DNA sequence: TGTGCCAGTAGTATGGGGCCGGGAGCTTTCTTT.

V is TRBV21-1 and J is TRBJ2-5; the table's D call, TRBD1, has no DNA check behind it. TRBV21-1 is assigned pseudogene status. The CDR3 is made up of 13 amino acids. The CDR3 loop is CASSKERLGQGNF. CDR3 sequence (DNA): TGTGCCAGCAGCAAAGAGAGGTTGGGACAGGGTAACTTC.

This clone was detected only a few times. The rearrangement uses TRBV7-6 and TRBJ2-1, with 9 bases identical to TRBD2. V was clipped by 5 bases and J by 4 bases; unmatched bases: 9. Looked up from germline, CDR1 is SGHVS and CDR2 is FNYEAQ. CDR3 length: 16 amino acids. In DNA form, the CDR3 reads TGTGCCAGCAGCGGGCTAGCGGGAAGTATATACAATGAGCAGTTCTTC. Translated: CASSGLAGSIYNEQFF.

The sample holds a few counts of this clone. The chain is built from TRBV10-1 and TRBJ1-1; D is perhaps TRBD1 (6 bases). V lost 4 bases, J lost 1 base, and 13 bases lay in between. This CDR3 has 15 residues. CDR1 WNHNN and CDR2 SYGVQD come from the germline V gene (reference sequence). CDR3 amino acids: CASSGPGGQNTEAFF. In nucleotides, the CDR3 is TGCGCCAGCAGTGGACCCGGGGGGCAGAACACTGAAGCTTTCTTT.

In this sample, this clone turned up a few times. This chain connects TRBV5-5 to TRBJ2-7; 13 bases are a match to TRBD2. The CDR3 consists of 15 residues. Germline CDR1 and CDR2: SGHKS and YYEKEE (reference sequence). V lost 4 bases to trimming and J lost 3 bases; unmatched junction nucleotides: 4. Here the CDR3 DNA reads TGTGCCAGCAGCCCGGGACTAGCGGGAAACTACGAGCAGTACTTC. This codes for CASSPGLAGNYEQYF.

The V and J genes are TRBV9 and TRBJ2-5, with D possibly matching TRBD1 (6 bases). V lost 4 bases and J 4 bases, leaving 20 bases between the germline ends. CDR1 and CDR2 (germline): SGDLS, YYNGEE. The CDR3 loop spans 16 amino acids. CDR3 sequence: CASSPRLGHLGETQYF. In DNA form, the CDR3 reads TGTGCCAGCAGCCCCCGTCTGGGACATCTAGGAGAGACCCAGTACTTC. The variable domain in full, with the rest retrieved from reference TRBV9 and TRBJ2-5, is DSGVTQTPKHLITATGQRVTLRCSPRSGDLSVYWYQQSLDQGLQFLIQYYNGEERAKGNILERFSAQQFPDLHSELNLSSLELGDSALYFCASSPRLGHLGETQYFGPGTRLLVL.

The chain uses TRBV6-1 and TRBJ1-2; 8 positions agree with TRBD1. Germline V gene lookup returns CDR1 MNHNS and CDR2 SASEGT. Unmatched junction bases numbered 13, after V lost 11 bases and J lost 5 bases. The length of the CDR3 is 14 residues. The CDR3 reads CASNSGQGIYGYTF. The DNA for the CDR3 is TGTGCCTCAAACTCAGGACAGGGCATTTATGGCTACACCTTC.

The chain employs TRBV14 and TRBJ1-1; a possible D gene is TRBD1 (6 bases). The V and J ends lost 3 bases and 3 bases respectively, with 8 bases between them. CDR3 size: 13 residues. Germline V gene lookup returns CDR1 SGHDN and CDR2 FVKESK. The CDR3 here is CASSQNRDTEAFF. In DNA, the CDR3 is TGTGCCAGCAGCCAGAACAGGGACACTGAAGCTTTCTTT.